This T cell receptor (beta chain) was captured by sequencing in a study of blood T cells in healthy people across ages. Overall study: Capturing about one barcoded beta molecule per two T cells was achieved by template switching. Study results and limitations: Relative to aged donors, long-lived donors carried more naive CD4+ cells and displayed higher diversity.

V lost 3 bases and J lost 5, with 16 bases in between. Per the germline V gene, CDR1 is LGHNA and CDR2 is YSLEER. CDR3 size: 15 residues. Worth noting for this clonotype: Its antigen is undetermined.

The authors ran a second PCR of about 6 to 11 cycles using a sample-barcoded 5' primer and a J-beta primer mix. TCRdb used MiXCR to reprocess the 5' RACE reads, holding one entry per CDR3 protein. The sample lists around 1,800,000 distinct CDR3 sequences, roughly two fifths seen once, with 20% to 25% in the top ten. Sequencing was done on a sample of blood. The chain couples TRBV4-3 to TRBJ1-2; maybe TRBD1 (5 bases). The receptor comes from a human donor in good health. Here the CDR3 reads CASSHQAWGKYGYTF. CDR3 coding DNA: TGCGCCAGCAGCCATCAAGCCTGGGGGAAGTATGGCTACACCTTC.